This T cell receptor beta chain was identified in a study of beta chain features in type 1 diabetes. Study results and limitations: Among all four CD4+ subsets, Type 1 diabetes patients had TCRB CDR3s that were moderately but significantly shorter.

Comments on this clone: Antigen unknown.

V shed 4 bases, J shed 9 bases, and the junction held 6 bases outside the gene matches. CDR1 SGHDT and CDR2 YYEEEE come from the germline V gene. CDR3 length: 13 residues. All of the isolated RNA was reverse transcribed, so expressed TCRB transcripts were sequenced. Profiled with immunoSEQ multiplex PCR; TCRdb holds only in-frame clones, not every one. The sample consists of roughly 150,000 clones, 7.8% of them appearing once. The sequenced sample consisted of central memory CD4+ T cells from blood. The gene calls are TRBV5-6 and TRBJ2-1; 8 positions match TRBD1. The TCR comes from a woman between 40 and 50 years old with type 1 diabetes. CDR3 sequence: CASSPDRVFEQFF. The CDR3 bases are TGTGCCAGCAGCCCGGACAGGGTATTTGAGCAGTTCTTC. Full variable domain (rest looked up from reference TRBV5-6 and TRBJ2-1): DAGVTQSPTHLIKTRGQQVTLRCSPKSGHDTVSWYQQALGQGPQFIFQYYEEEERQRGNFPDRFSGHQFPNYSSELNVNALLLGDSALYLCASSPDRVFEQFFGPGTRLTVL.